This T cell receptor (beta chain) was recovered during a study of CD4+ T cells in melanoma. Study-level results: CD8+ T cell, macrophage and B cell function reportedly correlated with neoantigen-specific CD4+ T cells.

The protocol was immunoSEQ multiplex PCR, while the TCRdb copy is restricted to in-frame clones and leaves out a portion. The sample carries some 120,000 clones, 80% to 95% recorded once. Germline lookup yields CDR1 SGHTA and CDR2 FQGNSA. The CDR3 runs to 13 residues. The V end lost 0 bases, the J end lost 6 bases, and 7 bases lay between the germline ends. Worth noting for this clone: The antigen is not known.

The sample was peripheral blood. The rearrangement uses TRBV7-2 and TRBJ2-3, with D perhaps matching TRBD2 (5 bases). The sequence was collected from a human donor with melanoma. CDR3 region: CASSLAKRDTQYF. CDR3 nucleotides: TGTGCCAGCAGCTTAGCTAAGCGGGATACGCAGTATTTT.